This T cell receptor (beta chain) was observed in a study of long-term antiretroviral therapy in people with HIV. Study results and caveats: For ART adherence, viral resistance and therapy changes, no data were available. HIV repertoires showed narrower CDR3 length ranges than controls. Clones showing expansion before ART dominated the repertoire at all time points.

Concerning this clone: The target antigen is unknown.

Runs used v3.0 of the immunoSEQ assay and were done at survey level. The data were produced by immunoSEQ multiplex PCR, yet TCRdb's version contains in-frame clones alone and is incomplete. In the table there are about 34,000 clones, 83% of which are singletons. Sequencing was performed on unsorted PBMCs, taken 0.4 years before starting antiretroviral therapy. This TCR was recovered from a man younger than 35 with HIV.

CDR3 sequence reads: CASSLGGGGTEAFF. Written as DNA, the CDR3 is TGTGCCAGCAGCCTGGGGGGGGGAGGTACTGAAGCTTTCTTT. The rearrangement joins TRBV27 to TRBJ1-1, with D possibly matching TRBD1 (5 bases). CDR3 length: 14 residues. Trimming shortened V by 6 bases and J by 5 bases, and 16 bases separated the two germline ends. Germline values: CDR1 MNHEY, CDR2 SMNVEV (reference sequence).